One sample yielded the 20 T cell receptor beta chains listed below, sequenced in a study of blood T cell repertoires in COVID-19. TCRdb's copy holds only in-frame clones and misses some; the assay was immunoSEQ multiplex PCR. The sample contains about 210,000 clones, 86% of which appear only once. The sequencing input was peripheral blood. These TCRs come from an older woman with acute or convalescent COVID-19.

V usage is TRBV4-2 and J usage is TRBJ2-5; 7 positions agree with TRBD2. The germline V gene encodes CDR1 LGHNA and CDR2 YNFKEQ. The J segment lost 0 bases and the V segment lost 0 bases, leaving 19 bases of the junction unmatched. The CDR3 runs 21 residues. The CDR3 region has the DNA TGTGCCAGCAGCCAAGATGTGGGAATCGCGGGAGTAGATGGGTACCAAGAGACCCAGTACTTC. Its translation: CASSQDVGIAGVDGYQETQYF.

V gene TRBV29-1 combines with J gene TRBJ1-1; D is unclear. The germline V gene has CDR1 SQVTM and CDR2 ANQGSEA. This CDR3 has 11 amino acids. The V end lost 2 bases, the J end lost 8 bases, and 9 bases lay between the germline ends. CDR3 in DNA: TGCAGCGTTGAATTTGACTCGGAAGCTTTCTTT. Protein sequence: CSVEFDSEAFF. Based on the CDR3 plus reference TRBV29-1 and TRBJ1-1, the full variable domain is SAVISQKPSRDICQRGTSLTIQCQVDSQVTMMFWYRQQPGQSLTLIATANQGSEATYESGFVIDKFPISRPNLTFSTLTVSNMSPEDSSIYLCSVEFDSEAFFGQGTRLTVV.

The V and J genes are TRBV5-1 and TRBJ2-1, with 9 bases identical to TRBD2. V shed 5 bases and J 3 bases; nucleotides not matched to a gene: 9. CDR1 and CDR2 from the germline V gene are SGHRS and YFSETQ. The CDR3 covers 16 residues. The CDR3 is CASRDSGRRNYNEQFF. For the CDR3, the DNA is TGCGCCAGCAGAGATAGCGGGAGAAGAAACTACAATGAGCAGTTCTTC.

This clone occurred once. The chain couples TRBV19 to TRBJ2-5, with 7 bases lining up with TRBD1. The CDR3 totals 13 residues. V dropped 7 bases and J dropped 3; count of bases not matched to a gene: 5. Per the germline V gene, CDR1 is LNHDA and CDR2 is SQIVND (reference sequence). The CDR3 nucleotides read TGTGCCAGTACCCAGGGGGAAAAAGAGACCCAGTACTTC. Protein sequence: CASTQGEKETQYF.

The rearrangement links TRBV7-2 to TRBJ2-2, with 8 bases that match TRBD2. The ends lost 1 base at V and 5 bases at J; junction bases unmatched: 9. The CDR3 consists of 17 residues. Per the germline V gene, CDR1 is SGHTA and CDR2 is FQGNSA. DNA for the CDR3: TGTGCCAGCAGCTTAGGTCTCAGCGGGAGTAGGACCGGGGAGCTGTTTTTT. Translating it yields CASSLGLSGSRTGELFF. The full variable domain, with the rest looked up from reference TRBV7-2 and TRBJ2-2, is GAGVSQSPSNKVTEKGKDVELRCDPISGHTALYWYRQSLGQGLEFLIYFQGNSAPDKSGLPSDRFSAERTGGSVSTLTIQRTQQEDSAVYLCASSLGLSGSRTGELFFGEGSRLTVL.

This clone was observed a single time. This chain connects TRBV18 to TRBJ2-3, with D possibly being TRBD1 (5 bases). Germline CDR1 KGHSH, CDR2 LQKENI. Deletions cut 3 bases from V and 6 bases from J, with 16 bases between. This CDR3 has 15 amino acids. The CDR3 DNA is TGTGCCAGCTCACCCAACAGGACCCCAGGGGATACGCAGTATTTT. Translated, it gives CASSPNRTPGDTQYF.

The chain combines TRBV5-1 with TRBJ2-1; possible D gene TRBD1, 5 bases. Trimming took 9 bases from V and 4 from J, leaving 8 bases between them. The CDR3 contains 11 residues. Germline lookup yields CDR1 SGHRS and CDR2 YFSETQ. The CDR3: CANRQYNEQFF. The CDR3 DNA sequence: TGCGCCAACCGACAGTACAATGAGCAGTTCTTC. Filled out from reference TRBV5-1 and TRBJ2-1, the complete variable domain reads KAGVTQTPRYLIKTRGQQVTLSCSPISGHRSVSWYQQTPGQGLQFLFEYFSETQRNKGNFPGRFSGRQFSNSRSEMNVSTLELGDSALYLCANRQYNEQFFGPGTRLTVL.

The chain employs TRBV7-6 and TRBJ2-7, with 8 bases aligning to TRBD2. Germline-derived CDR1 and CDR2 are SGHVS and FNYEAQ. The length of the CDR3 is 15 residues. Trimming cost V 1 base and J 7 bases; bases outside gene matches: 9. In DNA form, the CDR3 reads TGTGCCAGCAGCTTAGGGGGAGCGGGGGCAGGAGAGCAGTACTTC. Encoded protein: CASSLGGAGAGEQYF.

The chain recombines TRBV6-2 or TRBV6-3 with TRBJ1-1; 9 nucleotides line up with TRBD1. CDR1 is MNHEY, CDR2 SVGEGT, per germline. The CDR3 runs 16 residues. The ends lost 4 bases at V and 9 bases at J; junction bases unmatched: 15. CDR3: CASSFDRDRETLKAFF. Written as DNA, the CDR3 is TGTGCCAGCAGTTTCGACCGGGACAGGGAAACACTGAAAGCTTTCTTT.

The CDR3 loop is CASSLPPLSGRDRVIPFYGYTF. The CDR3 DNA reads TGTGCCAGCAGTTTACCTCCTCTGAGTGGGAGGGACAGGGTTATCCCCTTTTATGGCTACACCTTC. V gene TRBV28 combines with J gene TRBJ1-2, with TRBD1 identical over 9 bases. This CDR3 comprises 22 residues. The trim removed 2 bases at V and 5 bases at J, leaving 27 bases unmatched. Germline V gene sequence: CDR1 MDHEN, CDR2 SYDVKM.

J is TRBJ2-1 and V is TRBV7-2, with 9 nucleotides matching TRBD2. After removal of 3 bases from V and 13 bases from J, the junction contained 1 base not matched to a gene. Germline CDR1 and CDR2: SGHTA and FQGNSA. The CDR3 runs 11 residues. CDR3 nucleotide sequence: TGTGCCAGCAGCTTGGGACTAGCCCAGTTCTTC. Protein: CASSLGLAQFF.

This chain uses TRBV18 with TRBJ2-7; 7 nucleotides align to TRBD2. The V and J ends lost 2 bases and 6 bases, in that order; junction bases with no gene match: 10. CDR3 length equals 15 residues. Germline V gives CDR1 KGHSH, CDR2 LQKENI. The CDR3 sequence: CASSPSAGVESEQYF. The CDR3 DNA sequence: TGTGCCAGCTCACCAAGCGCGGGAGTGGAGAGCGAGCAGTACTTC.

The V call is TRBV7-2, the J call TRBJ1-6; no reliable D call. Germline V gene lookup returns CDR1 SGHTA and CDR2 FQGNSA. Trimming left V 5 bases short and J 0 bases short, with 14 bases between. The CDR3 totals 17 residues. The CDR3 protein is CASSPMGQPSYNSPLHF. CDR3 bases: TGTGCCAGCAGCCCCATGGGCCAGCCCTCCTATAATTCACCCCTCCACTTT.

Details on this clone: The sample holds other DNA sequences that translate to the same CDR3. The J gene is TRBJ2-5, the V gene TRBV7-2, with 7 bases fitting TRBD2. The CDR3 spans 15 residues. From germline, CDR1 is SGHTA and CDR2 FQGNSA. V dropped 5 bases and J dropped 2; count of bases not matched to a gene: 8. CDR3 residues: CASSPRTGRQETQYF. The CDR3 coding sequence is TGTGCCAGCAGCCCCAGGACCGGGAGGCAAGAGACCCAGTACTTC.

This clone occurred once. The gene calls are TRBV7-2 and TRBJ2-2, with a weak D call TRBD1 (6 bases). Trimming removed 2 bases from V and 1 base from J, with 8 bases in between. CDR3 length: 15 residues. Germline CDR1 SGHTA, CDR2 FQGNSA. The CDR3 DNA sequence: TGTGCCAGCAGCTTAAGAGGGGGGAACACCGGGGAGCTGTTTTTT. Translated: CASSLRGGNTGELFF.

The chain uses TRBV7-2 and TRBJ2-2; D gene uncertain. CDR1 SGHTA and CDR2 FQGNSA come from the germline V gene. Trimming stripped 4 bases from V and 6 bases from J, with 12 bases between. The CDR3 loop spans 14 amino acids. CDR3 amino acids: CASSSFDGSGELFF. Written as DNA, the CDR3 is TGTGCCAGCAGCTCCTTCGACGGGTCCGGGGAGCTGTTTTTT.

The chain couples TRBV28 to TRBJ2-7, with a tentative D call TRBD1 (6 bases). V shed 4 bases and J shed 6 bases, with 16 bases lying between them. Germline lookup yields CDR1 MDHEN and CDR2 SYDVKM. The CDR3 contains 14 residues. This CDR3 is CASSYGQGIGEQYF. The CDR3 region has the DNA TGTGCCAGCAGTTACGGGCAGGGGATAGGCGAGCAGTACTTC.

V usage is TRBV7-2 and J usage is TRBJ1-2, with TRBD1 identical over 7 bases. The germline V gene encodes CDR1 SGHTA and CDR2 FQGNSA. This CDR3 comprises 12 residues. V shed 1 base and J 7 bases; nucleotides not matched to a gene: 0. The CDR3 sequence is CASSLGQGGYTF. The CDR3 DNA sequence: TGTGCCAGCAGCTTAGGACAGGGTGGCTACACCTTC. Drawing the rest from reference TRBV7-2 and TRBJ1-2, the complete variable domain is GAGVSQSPSNKVTEKGKDVELRCDPISGHTALYWYRQSLGQGLEFLIYFQGNSAPDKSGLPSDRFSAERTGGSVSTLTIQRTQQEDSAVYLCASSLGQGGYTFGSGTRLTVV.

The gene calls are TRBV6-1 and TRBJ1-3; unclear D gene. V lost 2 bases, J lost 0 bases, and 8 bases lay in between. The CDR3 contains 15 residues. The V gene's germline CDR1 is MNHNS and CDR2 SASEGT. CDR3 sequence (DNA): TGTGCCAGCAGTGAAATGAGTGGCTCTGGAAACACCATATATTTT. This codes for CASSEMSGSGNTIYF.

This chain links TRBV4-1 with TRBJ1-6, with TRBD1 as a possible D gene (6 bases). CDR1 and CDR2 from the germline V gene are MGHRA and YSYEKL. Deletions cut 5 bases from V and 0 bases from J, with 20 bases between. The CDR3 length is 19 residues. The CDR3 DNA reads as TGCGCCAGCAGCTACGCCATGACAGGTTCTAGCTCCTATAATTCACCCCTCCACTTT. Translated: CASSYAMTGSSSYNSPLHF.